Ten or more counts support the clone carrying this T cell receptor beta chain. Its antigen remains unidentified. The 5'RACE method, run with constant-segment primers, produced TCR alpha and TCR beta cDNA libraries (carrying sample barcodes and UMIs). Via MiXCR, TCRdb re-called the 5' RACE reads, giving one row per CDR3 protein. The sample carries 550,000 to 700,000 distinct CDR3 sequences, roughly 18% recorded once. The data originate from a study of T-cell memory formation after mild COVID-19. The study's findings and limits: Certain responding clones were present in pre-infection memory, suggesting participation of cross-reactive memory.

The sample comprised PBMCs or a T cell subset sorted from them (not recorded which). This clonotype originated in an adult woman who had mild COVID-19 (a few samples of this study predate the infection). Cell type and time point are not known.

As DNA, the CDR3 is TGTGCCAGCAGCTCTCATCGAAAGGGGTTCGGCCAAGAGACCCAGTACTTC. Protein product: CASSSHRKGFGQETQYF. The chain combines TRBV7-2 with TRBJ2-5, with D perhaps TRBD1 (5 bases). This CDR3 spans 17 amino acids. Trimming took 4 bases from V and 1 from J, leaving 19 bases between them. Germline values: CDR1 SGHTA, CDR2 FQGNSA.